What follows are 25 T cell receptor beta chains derived from one specimen sequenced in a study of T cells in Graves' hyperthyroidism and ophthalmopathy. The source material, RNA transcripts, was used to amplify TCR beta CDR3 regions. Using the HTBI primer set, a first-round RT-PCR was run on the TCR CDR3. From the multiplex PCR reads, TCRdb called clonotypes with MiXCR, one entry per CDR3 protein. Here the sample spans about 410,000 distinct CDR3 sequences, about 14% being singletons. The material sequenced was blood. The receptors were sampled from a young man with Graves' ophthalmopathy.

The table lists this clonotype with many counts. V usage is TRBV3-1 and J usage is TRBJ2-5; D unresolved. Germline V gene data show CDR1 as LGHDT and CDR2 as YNNKEL (reference sequence). CDR3 length: 12 residues. V lost 0 bases and J 14 bases, leaving 13 bases between the germline ends. CDR3 residues: CASSQEGRVAYF. The CDR3, as DNA: TGTGCCAGCAGCCAAGAAGGACGAGTTGCTTACTTC.

This clonotype turned up a few times. In nucleotides, the CDR3 is TGTGCCAGCAGCGCGGACCACACAGATACGCAGTATTTT. As protein: CASSADHTDTQYF. The chain employs TRBV9 and TRBJ2-3; D unclear. CDR3 length: 13 residues. Germline V gene lookup returns CDR1 SGDLS and CDR2 YYNGEE. Deletions cut 3 bases from V and 2 bases from J, with 7 bases between.

This clonotype was recorded many times. This chain connects TRBV7-3 to TRBJ2-1, with 7 nucleotides matching TRBD2. Germline CDR1 SGHTA, CDR2 FQGTGA. J gave up 1 base and V 6 bases, and 12 bases lay outside the gene matches. The CDR3 has 17 amino acids. CDR3 nucleotide sequence: TGTGCCAGCAGTCCCCGACGAACTAGCGATTCCTACAATGAGCAGTTCTTC. It encodes CASSPRRTSDSYNEQFF.

The chain employs TRBV2 and TRBJ2-3; maybe TRBD2 (6 bases). The CDR3 consists of 15 residues. CDR1 SNHLY and CDR2 FYNNEI come from the germline V gene. Trimming left V 3 bases short and J 0 bases short, with 10 bases between. The CDR3 nucleotides are TGTGCCAGCAGTGATAGCGGAGTTAGCACAGATACGCAGTATTTT. Translating it yields CASSDSGVSTDTQYF.

On this clonotype: This may come from a read error, since a much larger clone is one base off. This sequence joins TRBV29-1 and TRBJ2-5; TRBD2 aligns across 7 bases. CDR3 length: 15 amino acids. Germline CDR1 SQVTM, CDR2 ANQGSEA. Trimming removed 3 bases from V and 5 bases from J; junction bases left unmatched: 12. The CDR3 spells CSVDLGSGRRETQYF. CDR3 DNA sequence: TGCAGCGTTGATCTTGGTAGCGGGCGCCGTGAGACCCAGTACTTC.

Only a few counts were recorded for this clonotype. The V call is TRBV5-1, the J call TRBJ2-3; D is perhaps TRBD1 (6 bases). Trimming shortened V by 0 bases and J by 4 bases, and 9 bases separated the two germline ends. Germline CDR1 SGHRS, CDR2 YFSETQ. This CDR3 has 14 residues. For the CDR3, the DNA is TGCGCCAGCAGCTTGGTACAGGGTGCAGATACGCAGTATTTT. This sequence encodes CASSLVQGADTQYF.

This chain links TRBV19 with TRBJ1-5; maybe TRBD1 (5 bases). Germline CDR1 LNHDA, CDR2 SQIVND (reference sequence). Trimming shortened V by 5 bases and J by 1 base, and 12 bases separated the two germline ends. This CDR3 is 15 amino acids long. The CDR3 DNA sequence: TGTGCCAGTAGTGCTGGACACCGAAGCAATCAGCCCCAGCATTTT. Residues: CASSAGHRSNQPQHF.

The chain carries TRBV5-1 and TRBJ1-2, with unresolved D. This CDR3 region has 13 residues. Per germline, CDR1 SGHRS and CDR2 YFSETQ. V was pared by 0 bases and J by 8 bases, with 11 bases between. CDR3 DNA: TGCGCCAGCAGCTTGGTGGCGGAGACGGGCTACACCTTC. It codes for CASSLVAETGYTF.

This clonotype was seen repeatedly, ten times or more. The CDR3 region has the DNA TGTGCCAGCAGTGAGGGGGACGAGCAGTACTTC. Amino acids: CASSEGDEQYF. The chain uses TRBV6-1 and TRBJ2-7; D may be TRBD1 or TRBD2 (5 bases each). V lost 3 bases to trimming and J lost 5 bases, with 5 bases between them. Germline-derived CDR1 and CDR2 are MNHNS and SASEGT. This CDR3 contains 11 residues.

The chain is built from TRBV25-1 and TRBJ1-1, with TRBD1 matching over 7 bases. CDR3 length: 15 amino acids. J was trimmed by 0 bases and V by 7 bases; bases with no gene match: 8. The germline CDR1 and CDR2 sequences are MGHDK and SYGVNS. Here the CDR3 DNA reads TGTGCCAGCACCCTAGGACAGGAGTTGAACACTGAAGCTTTCTTT. Translating gives CASTLGQELNTEAFF.

With regard to this clonotype: A much larger clone sits a single nucleotide away, making a read error possible. The V call is TRBV2, the J call TRBJ1-6; D remains ambiguous. V was shortened by 0 bases and J by 7 bases, with 10 bases between the two germline ends. The CDR3 totals 15 residues. Germline assignment: CDR1 SNHLY and CDR2 FYNNEI. For the CDR3, the DNA is TGTGCCAGCAGTGAAGCCCCGCGTGGGAATTCACCCCTCCACTTT. Encoded protein: CASSEAPRGNSPLHF.

This rearrangement joins TRBV6-1 to TRBJ2-2; no definite D call. The V end lost 5 bases, the J end lost 1 base, and 11 bases lay between the germline ends. Germline assignment: CDR1 MNHNS and CDR2 SASEGT. CDR3 size: 15 residues. The CDR3 region has the DNA TGTGCCAGCAGTTATAAGAGGAGGAACACCGGGGAGCTGTTTTTT. Its protein product is CASSYKRRNTGELFF.

This clonotype was observed at least ten times. J is TRBJ2-2 and V is TRBV6-1, with no clear D. V shed 6 bases and J shed 1 base, with 9 bases lying between them. The V gene's germline CDR1 is MNHNS and CDR2 SASEGT. The CDR3 length is 14 residues. The CDR3: CASSPPLNTGELFF. The CDR3 DNA reads TGTGCCAGCAGCCCCCCTCTGAACACCGGGGAGCTGTTTTTT.

With respect to this clonotype: Being one base from a much bigger clone, this may be a read error. CDR3 sequence: CASSLRTSGRIDEQSF. The CDR3 DNA follows: TGTGCCAGCAGCTTAAGGACTAGCGGGAGAATCGATGAGCAGTCCTTC. This chain connects TRBV7-3 to TRBJ2-1; TRBD2 matches 13 bases. This CDR3 has 16 residues. Germline CDR1 is SGHTA and CDR2 is FQGTGA.

This clonotype was counted only a few times. This chain joins TRBV24-1 and TRBJ2-7; 8 nucleotides align to TRBD1. J lost 8 bases, V lost 4 bases, and 6 bases had no gene match. CDR3 length equals 13 residues. Germline CDR1 KGHDR, CDR2 SFDVKD. The CDR3 region has the DNA TGTGCCACCAGTGAAAACAGGGGGATGCAGCAGTACTTC. This codes for CATSENRGMQQYF.

The gene calls are TRBV9 and TRBJ2-7, with 9 bases identical to TRBD1. Germline V gene lookup returns CDR1 SGDLS and CDR2 YYNGEE. The CDR3 loop spans 14 amino acids. J lost 1 base, V lost 9 bases, and 8 bases had no gene match. Written as DNA, the CDR3 is TGTGCCAACAGTCCGGGACAGGGATCCTACGAGCAGTACTTC. Protein sequence: CANSPGQGSYEQYF. Full variable domain (remainder filled in from reference TRBV9 and TRBJ2-7): DSGVTQTPKHLITATGQRVTLRCSPRSGDLSVYWYQQSLDQGLQFLIQYYNGEERAKGNILERFSAQQFPDLHSELNLSSLELGDSALYFCANSPGQGSYEQYFGPGTRLTVT.

The rearrangement joins TRBV6-6 to TRBJ1-5, with a weak D call TRBD1 (5 bases). Trimming stripped 2 bases from V and 0 bases from J, with 5 bases between. Germline assignment: CDR1 MNHNY and CDR2 SVGAGI (reference sequence). The CDR3 spans 14 residues. The CDR3 reads CASSYRGSNQPQHF. The CDR3, as DNA: TGTGCCAGCAGTTACAGGGGTAGCAATCAGCCCCAGCATTTT.

This clonotype was seen a few times. The chain carries TRBV6-6 and TRBJ2-3; 9 nucleotides line up with TRBD2. The CDR3 consists of 18 residues. V trimming: 2 bases; J trimming: 2 bases; junction bases outside the gene matches: 11. Germline V gene sequence: CDR1 MNHNY, CDR2 SVGAGI (reference sequence). The DNA of the CDR3 is TGTGCCAGCAGTTACGGGGGCGGGGGGGCCGTTCCCACAGATACGCAGTATTTT. The encoded protein is CASSYGGGGAVPTDTQYF.

This clonotype has ten or more counts. The genes are TRBV7-9 and TRBJ2-1, with 9 nucleotides matching TRBD1. This CDR3 has 13 residues. Trimming cost V 5 bases and J 6 bases; bases outside gene matches: 2. The germline gives CDR1 SEHNR, CDR2 FQNEAQ (reference sequence). The DNA of the CDR3 is TGTGCCAGCAGCCGGACAGGGGCCAATGAGCAGTTCTTC. Translating it yields CASSRTGANEQFF.

This clonotype was seen at least ten times. The chain employs TRBV7-2 and TRBJ2-7; D is ambiguous. Between the trimmed V and J ends, which lost 0 bases and 3 bases, there was a span of 6 bases. The CDR3 has 13 residues. Germline V gene lookup returns CDR1 SGHTA and CDR2 FQGNSA. In DNA form, the CDR3 reads TGTGCCAGCAGCTTAGCGGACGGCTACGAGCAGTACTTC. This encodes CASSLADGYEQYF.

This clonotype has ten or more counts. The chain recombines TRBV2 with TRBJ2-7, with 10 bases matching TRBD2. Germline-derived CDR1 and CDR2 are SNHLY and FYNNEI. V was pared by 1 base and J by 2 bases, with 8 bases of the junction left unmatched. The CDR3 is made up of 17 amino acids. This CDR3 reads CASSEGPQLAGTYEQYF. CDR3 DNA sequence: TGTGCCAGCAGTGAAGGGCCTCAACTAGCGGGAACCTACGAGCAGTACTTC.

Only a few counts were recorded for this clonotype. The rearrangement joins TRBV20-1 to TRBJ1-1; D not certain. CDR3 size: 13 residues. The V gene lost 1 base and the J gene lost 7 bases, with 13 bases spanning the gap. Looked up from germline, CDR1 is DFQATT and CDR2 is SNEGSKA (reference sequence). The CDR3 sequence: CSARVNSGREAFF. DNA of the CDR3: TGCAGTGCTAGAGTCAACAGCGGACGTGAAGCTTTCTTT.

V and J are TRBV24-1 and TRBJ1-2; D uncertain. This CDR3 is 14 amino acids long. Germline assignment: CDR1 KGHDR and CDR2 SFDVKD. V dropped 1 base and J dropped 6 bases, with 11 bases sitting between them. CDR3 loop: CATSDFRLSHGYTF. In nucleotides, the CDR3 is TGTGCCACCAGTGATTTCCGGCTTTCTCATGGCTACACCTTC.

The genes are TRBV5-1 and TRBJ2-7; the D gene is possibly TRBD2 (5 bases). Per germline, CDR1 SGHRS and CDR2 YFSETQ. The CDR3 totals 12 residues. Trimming stripped 2 bases from V and 7 bases from J, with 10 bases between. The CDR3 reads CASSFGGGEQYF. DNA for the CDR3: TGCGCCAGCAGCTTTGGCGGCGGGGAGCAGTACTTC.

The sample holds a few counts of this clonotype. This chain connects TRBV5-5 to TRBJ2-7; TRBD1 matches at 11 bases. The CDR3 has 14 amino acids. With 3 bases clipped from V and 5 bases from J, the junction kept 4 bases outside the gene matches. Per germline, CDR1 SGHKS and CDR2 YYEKEE (reference sequence). CDR3 nucleotide sequence: TGTGCCAGCAGCTGGGGACAGGGGGAGGACGAGCAGTACTTC. Encoded protein: CASSWGQGEDEQYF.